The 29 T cell receptor beta chains below all came from one sample that was sequenced in a study of PD-1 blockade in classical Hodgkin lymphoma. All patients experienced relapse after autologous stem cell transplantation, and brentuximab vedotin exposure was variable. Purification of CD4+ T cells from thawed PBMCs was performed via magnetic negative selection. Assay: immunoSEQ multiplex PCR; the TCRdb copy retains only in-frame clones and omits some. Found here are some 17,000 clones, around four fifths of them singletons; the top ten hold 1%. Sequencing used CD4+ T cells from blood, obtained at baseline. The receptors stem from a human donor with classical Hodgkin lymphoma.

The rearrangement links TRBV6-5 to TRBJ2-7; D not certain. Germline V CDR1 and CDR2: MNHEY, SVGAGI. The CDR3 contains 12 residues. V was clipped by 4 bases and J by 3 bases, with 7 bases between them. In nucleotides, the CDR3 is TGTGCCAGCAGTTTAAGACACTACGAGCAGTACTTC. Amino acids: CASSLRHYEQYF.

The chain is built from TRBV11-2 and TRBJ1-2; a weak D match, TRBD1 (6 bases). V was cut by 4 bases and J by 4 bases, with 13 bases left in between. CDR1 and CDR2 (germline): SGHAT, FQNNGV. The CDR3 totals 14 residues. DNA for the CDR3: TGTGCCAGCAGCTGGGACAAGGTTGGCTATGGCTACACCTTC. It yields the protein CASSWDKVGYGYTF.

The chain is built from TRBV5-4 and TRBJ2-3, with 13 positions matching TRBD2. Germline trimming cut 3 bases from V and 0 bases from J; bases unmatched to any gene: 4. CDR3 length: 17 residues. CDR1 is SGHNT, CDR2 YYREEE, per germline (reference sequence). The CDR3 here is CASSSGTSGASTDTQYF. The CDR3, as DNA: TGTGCCAGCAGCTCCGGGACTAGCGGGGCCAGCACAGATACGCAGTATTTT.

The chain uses TRBV5-8 and TRBJ2-7; possibly TRBD1 or TRBD2 for D (5 bases each). The CDR3 totals 15 residues. V was shortened by 0 bases and J by 2 bases, with 12 bases between the two germline ends. Germline CDR1 reads SGHTS; CDR2 reads YDEGEE. This CDR3 is CASSLARGATYEQYF. CDR3 sequence (DNA): TGTGCCAGCAGCTTGGCGAGGGGTGCCACCTACGAGCAGTACTTC.

The V call is TRBV2, the J call TRBJ2-3, with 10 bases matching TRBD2. The CDR3 spans 16 residues. The J segment lost 7 bases and the V segment lost 2 bases, leaving 9 bases of the junction unmatched. The V gene's germline CDR1 is SNHLY and CDR2 FYNNEI. The CDR3 DNA reads TGTGCCAGCAGTGAAAAGCGGGGGGGCCTTCGGAATACGCAGTATTTT. Translation gives CASSEKRGGLRNTQYF.

This chain joins TRBV19 and TRBJ1-4; tentative D call: TRBD1 (6 bases). Germline V gene data show CDR1 as LNHDA and CDR2 as SQIVND (reference sequence). CDR3 length: 17 amino acids. Trimming pared 3 bases from V and 0 bases from J, leaving 14 bases between. This chain's CDR3 is CASSIETGYATNEKLFF. The CDR3, as DNA: TGTGCCAGTAGTATTGAGACAGGTTATGCAACTAATGAAAAACTGTTTTTT. The complete variable domain, with remaining parts taken from reference TRBV19 and TRBJ1-4, reads DGGITQSPKYLFRKEGQNVTLSCEQNLNHDAMYWYRQDPGQGLRLIYYSQIVNDFQKGDIAEGYSVSREKKESFPLTVTSAQKNPTAFYLCASSIETGYATNEKLFFGSGTQLSVL.

The chain employs TRBV5-1 and TRBJ2-3; the match to TRBD2 covers 10 bases. With 3 bases clipped from V and 5 bases from J, the junction kept 9 bases outside the gene matches. CDR1 SGHRS and CDR2 YFSETQ come from the germline V gene. The CDR3 is made up of 16 amino acids. The CDR3 sequence is CASSSTLAGGRDTQYF. CDR3 DNA: TGCGCCAGCAGCTCGACGTTAGCGGGGGGACGAGATACGCAGTATTTT. Looking up the rest from reference TRBV5-1 and TRBJ2-3 gives the full variable domain: KAGVTQTPRYLIKTRGQQVTLSCSPISGHRSVSWYQQTPGQGLQFLFEYFSETQRNKGNFPGRFSGRQFSNSRSEMNVSTLELGDSALYLCASSSTLAGGRDTQYFGPGTRLTVL.

This chain uses TRBV7-9 with TRBJ2-3, with no clear D. V shed 2 bases and J shed 12 bases, with 12 bases lying between them. The CDR3 spans 12 residues. CDR1 is SEHNR and CDR2 is FQNEAQ in the germline V gene (reference sequence). DNA for the CDR3: TGTGCCAGCAGCTTAAGACGCCCTAGACAGTATTTT. Translating gives CASSLRRPRQYF.

CDR3 region: CASSQEVAGGREQYF. The CDR3 region has the DNA TGTGCCAGCAGCCAAGAAGTAGCGGGAGGTAGGGAGCAGTACTTC. The chain combines TRBV4-2 with TRBJ2-7; 10 positions match TRBD2. There are 15 residues in the CDR3. V trimming: 0 bases; J trimming: 7 bases; junction bases outside the gene matches: 6. Germline assignment: CDR1 LGHNA and CDR2 YNFKEQ.

This chain connects TRBV19 to TRBJ1-1, with a possible D match to TRBD1 (6 bases). The CDR3 is 15 amino acids. Germline V gene lookup returns CDR1 LNHDA and CDR2 SQIVND (reference sequence). The V end was cut by 5 bases, the J end by 4 bases, with 17 bases between. In DNA form, the CDR3 reads TGTGCCAGTAGTTTAGGTATTGGGGGCGGCACTGAAGCTTTCTTT. Translating gives CASSLGIGGGTEAFF.

This clone was seen a handful of times. V usage is TRBV18 and J usage is TRBJ1-5; D might be TRBD1 (5 bases). CDR1 and CDR2 (germline): KGHSH, LQKENI. The CDR3 extends over 13 amino acids. Trimming left V 4 bases short and J 5 bases short, with 9 bases between. The CDR3 loop is CASSRGGDQPQHF. In nucleotides, the CDR3 is TGTGCCAGCTCACGGGGAGGGGATCAGCCCCAGCATTTT.

V gene TRBV5-4 combines with J gene TRBJ2-5, with 14 positions matching TRBD2. CDR1 and CDR2 from the germline V gene are SGHNT and YYREEE (reference sequence). V lost 4 bases and J lost 5; bases outside the gene matches: 4. The CDR3 consists of 15 residues. This CDR3 is CASSPGLAGVETQYF. The CDR3 DNA reads as TGTGCCAGCAGCCCGGGACTAGCGGGGGTGGAGACCCAGTACTTC. The full variable domain, its missing parts supplied by reference TRBV5-4 and TRBJ2-5, is ETGVTQSPTHLIKTRGQQVTLRCSSQSGHNTVSWYQQALGQGPQFIFQYYREEENGRGNFPPRFSGLQFPNYSSELNVNALELDDSALYLCASSPGLAGVETQYFGPGTRLLVL.

The chain recombines TRBV5-1 with TRBJ2-3; weak D call: TRBD1 (5 bases). Germline V gene sequence: CDR1 SGHRS, CDR2 YFSETQ. Between the trimmed V and J ends, which lost 4 bases and 0 bases, there was a span of 18 bases. CDR3 length: 17 residues. The CDR3 is CASSPGLDSQSTDTQYF. CDR3 in DNA: TGCGCCAGCAGCCCTGGGCTAGACAGCCAAAGCACAGATACGCAGTATTTT.

The J gene is TRBJ2-2, the V gene TRBV6-1; 15 bases agree with TRBD2. CDR1 is MNHNS, CDR2 SASEGT, per germline. This CDR3 has 20 amino acids. V lost 4 bases to trimming and J lost 0 bases; unmatched junction nucleotides: 9. The CDR3 DNA follows: TGTGCCAGCAGTGCGATTCCGGGACTAGCGGGGGGACCGAACACCGGGGAGCTGTTTTTT. It yields the protein CASSAIPGLAGGPNTGELFF.

This clone was counted a few times. The V and J genes are TRBV2 and TRBJ1-3; D is uncertain. This CDR3 contains 13 residues. V shed 6 bases and J shed 3 bases, with 9 bases lying between them. The germline V gene encodes CDR1 SNHLY and CDR2 FYNNEI. Written as DNA, the CDR3 is TGTGCCAGCAGCCCCCCGGTTGGAAACACCATATATTTT. Its translation: CASSPPVGNTIYF. The complete variable domain, with remaining parts taken from reference TRBV2 and TRBJ1-3, reads EPEVTQTPSHQVTQMGQEVILRCVPISNHLYFYWYRQILGQKVEFLVSFYNNEISEKSEIFDDQFSVERPDGSNFTLKIRSTKLEDSAMYFCASSPPVGNTIYFGEGSWLTVV.

This rearrangement joins TRBV5-1 to TRBJ2-3; 11 nucleotides agree with TRBD2. Germline V CDR1 and CDR2: SGHRS, YFSETQ. The CDR3 is made up of 15 amino acids. V was pared by 4 bases and J by 4 bases, with 5 bases of the junction left unmatched. CDR3 nucleotides: TGCGCCAGCAGCATTAGCGGGGGGGTAGCAGATACGCAGTATTTT. It yields the protein CASSISGGVADTQYF.

V and J are TRBV19 and TRBJ1-2; D is unresolved. CDR3 size: 15 residues. The germline V and J ends were trimmed by 3 bases and 0 bases, with 11 bases remaining between them. Germline values: CDR1 LNHDA, CDR2 SQIVND (reference sequence). As DNA, the CDR3 is TGTGCCAGTAGTATGCGGACTGGAACTAACTATGGCTACACCTTC. Encoded protein: CASSMRTGTNYGYTF.

V gene TRBV25-1 combines with J gene TRBJ1-6; the match to TRBD1 covers 8 bases. The V gene end was trimmed by 2 bases and the J gene end by 14 bases; junction bases not matched to a gene: 14. This CDR3 spans 16 amino acids. Germline V gene sequence: CDR1 MGHDK, CDR2 SYGVNS. The DNA of the CDR3 is TGTGCCAGCAGTGAACCGACCGGGGCAGGGGGCCCGTCCCTCCACTTT. It yields the protein CASSEPTGAGGPSLHF.

The chain has TRBV6-5 and TRBJ1-5; D remains ambiguous. This CDR3 comprises 14 residues. Looked up from germline, CDR1 is MNHEY and CDR2 is SVGAGI. The germline V and J ends were trimmed by 3 bases and 1 base, with 7 bases remaining between them. The CDR3 DNA reads TGTGCCAGCAGTTATGCGTCGAGCAATCAGCCCCAGCATTTT. Protein: CASSYASSNQPQHF.

CDR3 residues: CASSILGGTSKDTQYF. In nucleotides, the CDR3 is TGTGCCAGTAGTATATTGGGTGGGACTAGCAAGGATACGCAGTATTTT. The genes are TRBV19 and TRBJ2-3; 9 bases align to TRBD2. CDR1 is LNHDA, CDR2 SQIVND, per germline (reference sequence). Unmatched junction bases numbered 9, after V lost 2 bases and J lost 6 bases. There are 16 residues in the CDR3.

The chain combines TRBV6-5 with TRBJ1-5; D gene ambiguous. Looked up from germline, CDR1 is MNHEY and CDR2 is SVGAGI. The CDR3 loop spans 15 amino acids. V shed 0 bases and J shed 0 bases, with 6 bases lying between them. In DNA, the CDR3 is TGTGCCAGCAGTTACTCGCACTTTAGCAATCAGCCCCAGCATTTT. Its protein product is CASSYSHFSNQPQHF.

The chain links TRBV5-1 to TRBJ2-3; a possible D gene is TRBD1 (5 bases). V was trimmed by 5 bases and J by 1 base, leaving 14 bases between them. Germline loops: CDR1 SGHRS, CDR2 YFSETQ. The CDR3 has 15 residues. CDR3: CASRARQGGTDTQYF. For the CDR3, the DNA is TGCGCCAGCAGAGCGAGGCAGGGCGGCACAGATACGCAGTATTTT.

The chain uses TRBV4-2 and TRBJ2-7, with 10 nucleotides matching TRBD2. The length of the CDR3 is 15 residues. The V gene's germline CDR1 is LGHNA and CDR2 YNFKEQ. Germline trimming cut 6 bases from V and 3 bases from J; bases unmatched to any gene: 8. The chain's CDR3 is CASRPTSGPFYEQYF. In DNA, the CDR3 is TGTGCCAGCAGACCGACTAGCGGGCCATTCTACGAGCAGTACTTC.

This chain uses TRBV13 with TRBJ1-2; TRBD1 might be the D (5 bases). Germline CDR1 PRHDT, CDR2 FYEKMQ (reference sequence). The CDR3 totals 14 residues. Trimming left V 4 bases short and J 7 bases short, with 16 bases between. DNA for the CDR3: TGTGCCAGCAGCTCGGGACTGCTCTATGGTGGCTACACCTTC. The encoded protein is CASSSGLLYGGYTF.

The rearrangement uses TRBV6-5 and TRBJ1-3; D unresolved. CDR1 is MNHEY, CDR2 SVGAGI, per germline. Trimming removed 4 bases at V and 1 base at J, with 11 bases between. CDR3 length equals 15 residues. As DNA, the CDR3 is TGTGCCAGCAGTTTGAGACATGTTTCTGGAAACACCATATATTTT. Protein: CASSLRHVSGNTIYF.

The V call is TRBV19, the J call TRBJ1-5, with a possible D match to TRBD1 (5 bases). In germline, CDR1 is LNHDA, CDR2 SQIVND (reference sequence). The V end lost 6 bases, the J end lost 15 bases, and 21 bases lay between the germline ends. This CDR3 has 13 amino acids. The CDR3 region has the DNA TGTGCCAGTAGACGCCCCGGGACCTGGGAACCGCATTTT. Translation: CASRRPGTWEPHF.

The J gene is TRBJ1-2, the V gene TRBV5-1; D gene ambiguous. Trimming took off 1 base at V and 1 base at J, with 5 bases between the two ends. Germline V lookup: CDR1 SGHRS, CDR2 YFSETQ. The CDR3 consists of 13 residues. The CDR3 DNA is TGCGCCAGCAGCTTGTCGAGTAACTATGGCTACACCTTC. Translating it yields CASSLSSNYGYTF.

The CDR3 spells CASRGDFYEQYF. The CDR3 nucleotides read TGTGCCAGCAGGGGTGACTTCTACGAGCAGTACTTC. The chain links TRBV6-5 to TRBJ2-7; no clear D. The germline V and J ends were trimmed by 6 bases and 3 bases, with 9 bases remaining between them. The CDR3 has 12 amino acids. In germline, CDR1 is MNHEY, CDR2 SVGAGI.

Only one count was recorded for this clone. V and J are TRBV10-3 and TRBJ2-5; 11 bases line up with TRBD1. The end of the DNA fits TRBJ2-7 better, so the J call may be wrong. Germline V lookup: CDR1 ENHRY, CDR2 SYGVKD. This CDR3 spans 16 amino acids. The CDR3 spells CAISESGTGGTYEQYF. The CDR3 region has the DNA TGTGCCATCAGTGAGTCGGGGACAGGGGGTACCTACGAGCAGTACTTC.